One sample yielded the 17 T cell receptor beta chains listed below, sequenced in a study of molecular identifiers for immune sequencing clone quantification. TCRdb reprocessed the PCR reads with MiXCR, giving one entry per CDR3 protein. The data show about half a million distinct CDR3 sequences, roughly 25% seen once. Sequencing used naive CD8+ T cells from blood, with Jurkat cell RNA spiked in. Subset meaning: FACS-sorted CD8+CD4-CCR7+CD45RA+ naive T cells. The receptor set was obtained from a human donor in good health. Some libraries in this study had Jurkat cell RNA spiked in.

This clonotype was picked up one time. A much larger clone lies one base from this, so it may be a read error. This chain connects TRBV4-2 to TRBJ2-7; unclear D gene. V lost 0 bases and J 3 bases, leaving 6 bases between the germline ends. The CDR3 is 13 amino acids. Germline loops: CDR1 LGHNA, CDR2 YNFKEQ. CDR3 region: CASSQEPNYEQYF. CDR3 sequence (DNA): TGTGCCAGCAGCCAAGAACCTAACTACGAGCAGTACTTC.

Details on this clonotype: An end of the junction differs from the germline gene, which may be a read error. This sequence joins TRBV7-9 and TRBJ1-3; D remains unclear. Germline-derived CDR1 and CDR2 are SEHNR and FQNEAQ (reference sequence). The CDR3 is 17 residues long. The CDR3 DNA is TGTGCCAGCAGCTTAGAGGGCCCAGGAGGGCCTGGAAACTCCATATATTTT. Encoded protein: CASSLEGPGGPGNSIYF.

This chain joins TRBV4-3 and TRBJ2-2; D is unresolved. The V gene lost 0 bases and the J gene lost 0 bases, with 11 bases spanning the gap. The CDR3 sequence is 17 residues long. Germline-derived CDR1 and CDR2 are LGHNA and YSLEER. CDR3 nucleotide sequence: TGCGCCAGCAGCCAAGATTGGGAAGATGCGAACACCGGGGAGCTGTTTTTT. Amino acid sequence: CASSQDWEDANTGELFF.

Regarding this clonotype: A read error may be the cause here, since a much bigger clone is one base away. V is TRBV6-1 and J is TRBJ1-5; a possible D gene is TRBD1 (5 bases). The CDR3 spans 15 residues. V dropped 1 base and J dropped 9 bases, with 16 bases sitting between them. CDR1 and CDR2 (germline): MNHNS, SASEGT. The chain's CDR3 is CASSEVGALSPPQHF. The CDR3 region has the DNA TGTGCCAGCAGTGAAGTAGGGGCGCTCAGCCCGCCCCAGCATTTT.

This clonotype appeared a few times. The chain has TRBV24-1 and TRBJ2-1; no clear D. Per the germline V gene, CDR1 is KGHDR and CDR2 is SFDVKD. The length of the CDR3 is 14 residues. V shed 0 bases and J shed 5 bases, with 7 bases lying between them. The CDR3 reads CATSDLGSDNEQFF. Written as DNA, the CDR3 is TGTGCCACCAGTGATTTGGGCAGCGACAATGAGCAGTTCTTC.

V usage is TRBV6-2 or TRBV6-3 and J usage is TRBJ2-1; D unresolved. The V gene lost 4 bases and the J gene lost 7 bases, with 11 bases spanning the gap. The CDR3 is 13 residues long. CDR1 is MNHEY and CDR2 is SVGEGT in the germline V gene. CDR3 sequence (DNA): TGTGCCAGCAGTTCCACGGACCCAAATGAGCAGTTCTTC. It translates to CASSSTDPNEQFF.

The genes are TRBV4-1 and TRBJ2-7, with D tentatively TRBD1 (6 bases). Germline lookup yields CDR1 MGHRA and CDR2 YSYEKL. The CDR3 spans 14 residues. The V and J ends lost 4 bases and 5 bases respectively, with 15 bases between them. As DNA, the CDR3 is TGCGCCAGCAGCCGCCCAGGGGACCGAAACGAGCAGTACTTC. This encodes CASSRPGDRNEQYF.

The CDR3 DNA follows: TGCGCCAGCAGCCAAGAAAGACCGGGACTACTCCAAGGACGCGGCAATGAGCAGTTCTTC. As protein: CASSQERPGLLQGRGNEQFF. The chain joins TRBV4-3 to TRBJ2-1; 7 bases are shared with TRBD2. The CDR3 length is 20 residues. With V trimmed by 0 bases and J by 6 bases, 20 bases remained unmatched. Germline values: CDR1 LGHNA, CDR2 YSLEER.

A remark on this clonotype: A read error may produce the germline difference seen at one junction end. The rearrangement uses TRBV11-2 and TRBJ2-1, with D unresolved. This CDR3 region has 14 residues. The germline V gene encodes CDR1 SGHAT and CDR2 FQNNGV. The CDR3 nucleotides are TGTGCCAGCAGCTCCCGGAACTCCTACAATGAGCAGCTCTTC. Translation: CASSSRNSYNEQLF.

This clonotype has a count of ten or more. The V call is TRBV4-3, the J call TRBJ1-3; no firm D call. The ends were cut back, 0 bases at V and 0 bases at J, with 9 bases in the middle. The CDR3 spans 16 residues. Germline V lookup: CDR1 LGHNA, CDR2 YSLEER. The CDR3 nucleotides are TGCGCCAGCAGCCAAGATGCCAGCGCCTCTGGAAACACCATATATTTT. It specifies CASSQDASASGNTIYF.

V gene TRBV7-9 combines with J gene TRBJ2-1; D uncertain. Trimming pared 4 bases from V and 10 bases from J, leaving 11 bases between. This CDR3 has 12 residues. Germline lookup yields CDR1 SEHNR and CDR2 FQNEAQ (reference sequence). The DNA of the CDR3 is TGTGCCAGCAGCTCCGCAGTCCGGGAGCAGTTCTTC. Amino acid sequence: CASSSAVREQFF. Full variable domain (outside the CDR3, taken from reference TRBV7-9 and TRBJ2-1): DTGVSQNPRHKITKRGQNVTFRCDPISEHNRLYWYRQTLGQGPEFLTYFQNEAQLEKSRLLSDRFSAERPKGSFSTLEIQRTEQGDSAMYLCASSSAVREQFFGPGTRLTVL.

Note on this clonotype: A much larger clone is a single base away; this may be a read error. CDR3 DNA: TGCAGTGCTAGAGATCGGGCCTCCTACGAGCAGCACTTC. Translation: CSARDRASYEQHF. The chain recombines TRBV20-1 with TRBJ2-7, with D hard to call. The CDR3 is 13 amino acids. Germline V gives CDR1 DFQATT, CDR2 SNEGSKA (reference sequence).

In this sample, this clonotype turned up a few times. This rearrangement joins TRBV9 to TRBJ1-6; no firm D call. Trimming took 6 bases from V and 10 from J, leaving 11 bases between them. The V gene's germline CDR1 is SGDLS and CDR2 YYNGEE. The CDR3 is made up of 12 amino acids. The CDR3 nucleotides read TGTGCCAGCACGCACGATGGGTCACCCCTCCACTTT. The encoded protein is CASTHDGSPLHF.

This clonotype was seen ten or more times. The chain links TRBV28 to TRBJ2-7; the match to TRBD2 covers 12 bases. The CDR3 is 14 residues long. V lost 3 bases to trimming and J lost 5 bases; unmatched junction nucleotides: 2. The germline CDR1 and CDR2 sequences are MDHEN and SYDVKM. CDR3 protein: CASSFRLAGDEQYF. CDR3 DNA sequence: TGTGCCAGCAGTTTCCGACTAGCGGGAGACGAGCAGTACTTC.

The sample holds one count of this clonotype. Germline is not matched at one junction end, which may reflect a read error. The V call is TRBV27, the J call TRBJ1-5; D unclear. This CDR3 comprises 14 residues. Germline CDR1 is MNHEY and CDR2 is SMNVEV (reference sequence). The CDR3 is CAGSLRASNQPQRF. CDR3 sequence (DNA): TGTGCCGGCAGTCTCCGGGCTTCAAATCAGCCCCAGCGTTTT.

The rearrangement links TRBV7-2 to TRBJ1-1; no reliable D call. The CDR3 totals 15 residues. The germline V gene has CDR1 SGHTA and CDR2 FQGNSA. V lost 3 bases to trimming and J lost 1 base, with 12 bases between them. Here the CDR3 DNA reads TGTGCCAGCAGCTTCCCTATTGCAGAGAACACTGAAGCTTTCTTT. This translates into CASSFPIAENTEAFF.

Regarding this clonotype: Since a much larger clone is just one base distant, this may be a read error. This chain links TRBV24-1 with TRBJ2-1; the match to TRBD2 covers 7 bases. Germline-derived CDR1 and CDR2 are KGHDR and SFDVKD. Trimming took 7 bases from V and 6 from J; bases not matched to a gene: 5. CDR3 length equals 13 residues. The CDR3: CATRTCGSNEQFF. The CDR3 DNA is TGTGCCACCAGGACTTGCGGGAGCAATGAGCAGTTCTTC.